This entry describes one T cell receptor (beta chain). The antigen is unknown. This specimen belongs to a study of cytomegalovirus exposure and HLA in healthy donors. General study results and limits: Data from an earlier analysis indicated that most TCR beta V segments were productive either about 87% or about 30% of the time. Later analysis identified a missense DCLRE1C variant that was linked to TCR beta V- and J-gene trimming.

The CDR3 runs 15 residues. Trimming shortened V by 5 bases and J by 4 bases, and 15 bases separated the two germline ends. Germline lookup yields CDR1 LNHDA and CDR2 SQIVND (reference sequence). It was with 60 Vbeta and 13 Jbeta primers that the PCR ran. Assay: immunoSEQ multiplex PCR; the TCRdb copy retains only in-frame clones and omits some. The sample consists of approximately 110,000 clones, 65% to 80% of them appearing once. Though nominally healthy at sampling, donors likely had unrecorded immune exposures. The chain has TRBV19 and TRBJ2-1, with D maybe TRBD2 (5 bases). The clonotype comes from a woman aged 60-75 years in good health and CMV-seropositive. The sequencing input was PBMCs. The CDR3 is CASSRGNSRYNEQFF. Written as DNA, the CDR3 is TGTGCCAGTAGTCGAGGGAACAGTAGATACAATGAGCAGTTCTTC.